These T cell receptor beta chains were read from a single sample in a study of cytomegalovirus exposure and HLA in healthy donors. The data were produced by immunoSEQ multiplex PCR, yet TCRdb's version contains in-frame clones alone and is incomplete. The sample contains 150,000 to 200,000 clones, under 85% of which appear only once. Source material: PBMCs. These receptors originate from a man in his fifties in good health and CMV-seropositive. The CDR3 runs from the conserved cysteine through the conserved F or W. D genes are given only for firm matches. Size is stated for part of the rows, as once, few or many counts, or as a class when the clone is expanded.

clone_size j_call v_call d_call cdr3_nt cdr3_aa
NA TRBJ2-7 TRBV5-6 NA TGTGCCAGCAGCCAGGACAGCTCCTACGAGCAGTACTTC CASSQDSSYEQYF
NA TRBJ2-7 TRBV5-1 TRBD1 TGCGCCAGCAGCTTGGCCAGCGACAGGGGTTACGAGCAGTACTTC CASSLASDRGYEQYF
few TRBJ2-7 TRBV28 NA TGTGCCAGCAGTTTGGGAGGGACACAAACCTACGAGCAGTACTTC CASSLGGTQTYEQYF
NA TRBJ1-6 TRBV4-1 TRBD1 TGCGCCAGCAGCCAAGGACAGGGAGTTAAGGATTCACCCCTCCACTTT CASSQGQGVKDSPLHF
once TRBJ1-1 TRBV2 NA TGTGCCAGCGGACAGCTGAACACTGAAGCTTTCTTT CASGQLNTEAFF
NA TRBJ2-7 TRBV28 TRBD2 TGTGCCAGCAGTTCCCCGAGAAGAGGGTTAGCGGGAGGCTCCTACGAGCAGTACTTC CASSSPRRGLAGGSYEQYF
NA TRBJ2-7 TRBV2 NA TGTGCCAGCAGACGGACAGAGTACGAGCAGTACTTC CASRRTEYEQYF
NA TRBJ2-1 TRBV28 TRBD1 TGTGCCAGCAGGTTAAGACAGGGCTACAATGAGCAGTTCTTC CASRLRQGYNEQFF
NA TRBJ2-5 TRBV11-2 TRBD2 TGTGCCAGCAGCCCAGGGCGGGAGAGGCAAGAGACCCAGTACTTC CASSPGRERQETQYF
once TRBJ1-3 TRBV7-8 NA TGTGCCAGCAGCGATGAGGTTATCGGCTCTGGAAACACCATATATTTT CASSDEVIGSGNTIYF
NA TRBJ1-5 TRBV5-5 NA TGTGCCAGCAGCTTAAGTGGTCAGGTCAATCAGCCCCAGCATTTT CASSLSGQVNQPQHF
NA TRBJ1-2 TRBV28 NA TGTGCCAGCAGTTTCAGGGCGGCCGATTTTAACTATGGCTACACCTTC CASSFRAADFNYGYTF
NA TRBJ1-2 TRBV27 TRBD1 TGTGCCAGCAGTAACAGGGGCGTCTATGGCTACACCTTC CASSNRGVYGYTF
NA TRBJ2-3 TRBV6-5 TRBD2 TGTGCCAGCAGTGCGGGAGGCTCAACGGATACGCAGTATTTT CASSAGGSTDTQYF
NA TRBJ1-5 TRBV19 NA TGTGCCAGTAGTATAGCAGGGGCGGACAATCAGCCCCAGCATTTT CASSIAGADNQPQHF
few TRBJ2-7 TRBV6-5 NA TGTGCCAGCCGGCGGACGGGGGTACTCTACGAGCAGTACTTC CASRRTGVLYEQYF
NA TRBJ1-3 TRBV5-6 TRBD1 TGTGCCAGCAGCTATCCGGGACAGGTCTCTGGAAACACCATATATTTT CASSYPGQVSGNTIYF
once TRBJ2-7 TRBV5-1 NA TGCGCCAGCAGCTTGAATTCGGGCGAGCAGTACTTC CASSLNSGEQYF
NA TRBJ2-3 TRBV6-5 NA TGTGCCAGCAGTTACGGGGGGGCCACAGATACGCAGTATTTT CASSYGGATDTQYF
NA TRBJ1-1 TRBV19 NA TGTGCCACCGCCTCGGGGACAACGAACACTGAAGCTTTCTTT CATASGTTNTEAFF
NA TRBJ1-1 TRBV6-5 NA TGTGCCAGCAGTTACTCGAGCGGGTCGGGGACGAGACGAGCTTTCTTT CASSYSSGSGTRRAFF
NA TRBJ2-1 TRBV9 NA TGTGCCAGCAGCGGGGGGCTCGGGGGGCTCTACAATGAGCAGTTCTTC CASSGGLGGLYNEQFF